The 8 T cell receptor beta chains reported below all come from one sample, sequenced in a study of blood T cell repertoires in COVID-19. Repertoires were generated with immunoSEQ multiplex PCR, while TCRdb's copy carries only in-frame clones and drops some. This sample has 210,000 or so clones, with approximately 91% found just once. Sequences were obtained from peripheral blood. The receptors originated from a woman aged 40 to 55 with acute or convalescent COVID-19.

The V and J genes are TRBV18 and TRBJ1-2, with D perhaps TRBD1 (6 bases). The CDR3 consists of 15 residues. Germline CDR1 and CDR2: KGHSH and LQKENI. The V and J ends lost 5 bases and 6 bases respectively, with 19 bases between them. The CDR3 loop is CASSARGEPGDGYTF. For the CDR3, the DNA is TGTGCCAGCTCAGCCAGGGGAGAGCCCGGGGATGGCTACACCTTC.

A single count supports this clone. The chain is built from TRBV6-4 and TRBJ1-1, with 7 bases aligning to TRBD1. The CDR3 consists of 14 residues. With V trimmed by 5 bases and J by 1 base, 4 bases remained unmatched. Germline V gene sequence: CDR1 MRHNA, CDR2 SNTAGT. This CDR3 is CASSTGERNTEAFF. The CDR3 coding sequence is TGTGCCAGCAGTACAGGGGAGCGGAACACTGAAGCTTTCTTT.

V gene TRBV27 combines with J gene TRBJ2-2, with 8 bases that match TRBD1. The trim removed 3 bases at V and 4 bases at J, leaving 7 bases unmatched. Germline V lookup: CDR1 MNHEY, CDR2 SMNVEV (reference sequence). The length of the CDR3 is 16 residues. CDR3 in amino acids: CASSFSGGAITGELFF. CDR3 nucleotide sequence: TGTGCCAGCAGTTTTTCAGGGGGCGCGATCACCGGGGAGCTGTTTTTT.

This chain joins TRBV4-1 and TRBJ1-2, with a possible D match to TRBD1 (6 bases). This CDR3 is 17 amino acids long. The V and J ends lost 0 bases and 4 bases respectively, with 18 bases between them. Germline V gene sequence: CDR1 MGHRA, CDR2 YSYEKL. The DNA for the CDR3 is TGCGCCAGCAGCCAAGACTCACAGGGAATCTCCTTCTATGGCTACACCTTC. It translates to CASSQDSQGISFYGYTF.

V and J are TRBV7-2 and TRBJ2-6, with 7 bases fitting TRBD2. Germline V gene sequence: CDR1 SGHTA, CDR2 FQGNSA. Trimming removed 3 bases from V and 4 bases from J; junction bases left unmatched: 6. The CDR3 runs 16 residues. The CDR3 DNA reads TGTGCCAGCAGCTTTCAGGGACTACTGGGGGCCAACGTCCTGACTTTC. Translated, it gives CASSFQGLLGANVLTF. The full variable domain, in which reference TRBV7-2 and TRBJ2-6 provide the parts outside the CDR3, is GAGVSQSPSNKVTEKGKDVELRCDPISGHTALYWYRQSLGQGLEFLIYFQGNSAPDKSGLPSDRFSAERTGGSVSTLTIQRTQQEDSAVYLCASSFQGLLGANVLTFGAGSRLTVL.

The rearrangement links TRBV28 to TRBJ2-4; no firm D call. This CDR3 is built from 14 residues. V was shortened by 3 bases and J by 7 bases, with 13 bases between the two germline ends. Per germline, CDR1 MDHEN and CDR2 SYDVKM. The CDR3 DNA is TGTGCCAGCAGTTTCCCCCCCTCCGGGAACATTCAGTACTTC. It yields the protein CASSFPPSGNIQYF. Complete variable domain (other parts from reference TRBV28 and TRBJ2-4): DVKVTQSSRYLVKRTGEKVFLECVQDMDHENMFWYRQDPGLGLRLIYFSYDVKMKEKGDIPEGYSVSREKKERFSLILESASTNQTSMYLCASSFPPSGNIQYFGAGTRLSVL.

A few counts support this clone. The chain is built from TRBV5-4 and TRBJ1-1; D is unclear. CDR1 and CDR2 from the germline V gene are SGHNT and YYREEE (reference sequence). The CDR3 runs to 15 residues. V lost 3 bases to trimming and J lost 3 bases, with 15 bases between them. The CDR3 spells CASSSRLGRDTEAFF. In DNA, the CDR3 is TGTGCCAGCAGCTCCCGCTTAGGGAGGGACACTGAAGCTTTCTTT.

The chain combines TRBV19 with TRBJ1-6; 9 positions agree with TRBD1. The CDR3 is 15 amino acids. Trimming removed 5 bases from V and 9 bases from J; junction bases left unmatched: 8. Germline CDR1 LNHDA, CDR2 SQIVND (reference sequence). The CDR3 DNA follows: TGTGCCAGTAGTCCACAGGGGGCTGGGAGTTCACCCCTCCACTTT. Protein product: CASSPQGAGSSPLHF.